This T cell receptor (beta chain) comes out of a study of T cell responses to AZD1222 COVID-19 vaccine. Looked up from germline, CDR1 is MNHEY and CDR2 is SMNVEV (reference sequence). Trimming cost V 2 bases and J 5 bases, with 19 bases left between them. CDR3 length equals 16 residues. Measured with immunoSEQ multiplex PCR; TCRdb has only the in-frame clones, and not every one. The repertoire holds about 130,000 clones, with 90% as singletons. The sequence derives from an adult in good health. The source was peripheral blood, collected on day 0 of MenACWY control vaccination. This chain connects TRBV27 to TRBJ2-7; D may match TRBD1 or TRBD2 (6 bases each). In DNA, the CDR3 is TGTGCCAGCAGTTTAATAGGGGGGACAACCAGCAACGAGCAGTACTTC. Translated, it gives CASSLIGGTTSNEQYF.